A selection of T cell receptor beta chains follows, all from one sample in a study of blood T cell repertoires in COVID-19. The table came from immunoSEQ multiplex PCR; TCRdb's copy has only in-frame clones and leaves some out. Here the sample spans around 450,000 clones, around 90% being singletons. Input material: PBMCs or T cells enriched from blood (not recorded which). Receptors originate from a man younger than 35 who had recovered from COVID-19. The CDR3 runs from the conserved cysteine through the conserved F or W. A D gene is named only where the DNA matches it firmly. Expanded clones get a size class; other rows say once, few or many, or leave the size out.

abundance,j_gene,d_gene,v_gene,CDR3aa,CDR3nt
-,TRBJ2-3,TRBD2,TRBV30,CAWTQWGGSGGPPDTQYF,TGTGCCTGGACCCAATGGGGTGGAAGCGGGGGACCCCCAGATACGCAGTATTTT
-,TRBJ1-1,TRBD1,TRBV29-1,CSFLSTGTYGTEAFF,TGCAGCTTTCTCTCGACAGGGACCTACGGCACTGAAGCTTTCTTT
-,TRBJ2-3,TRBD1,TRBV6-5,CASIRTGLFDTQYF,TGTGCCAGCATTCGGACAGGGTTATTCGATACGCAGTATTTT
-,TRBJ2-5,-,TRBV1,CTSSRDRGLQETQYF,TGCACCAGCAGTAGGGACAGGGGGCTCCAAGAGACCCAGTACTTC
once,TRBJ2-1,TRBD2,TRBV9,CASSGRTSGRGDEQFF,TGTGCCAGCAGCGGACGGACTAGCGGGAGGGGTGATGAGCAGTTCTTC
-,TRBJ2-7,-,TRBV6-2/TRBV6-3,CASTYTPGEKVYEQYF,TGTGCCAGCACTTACACCCCAGGGGAAAAGGTCTACGAGCAGTACTTC
-,TRBJ2-1,-,TRBV7-9,CASTPGGRGNNEQFF,TGTGCCAGCACCCCGGGGGGCCGCGGGAACAATGAGCAGTTCTTC
-,TRBJ2-3,-,TRBV2,CASSVLLTDTQYF,TGTGCCAGCAGTGTCCTCCTCACAGATACGCAGTATTTT
once,TRBJ1-2,-,TRBV2,CASNQGPSGGYTF,TGTGCCAGCAACCAGGGTCCCTCGGGTGGCTACACCTTC
-,TRBJ1-5,-,TRBV24-1,CATSGTPSNQPQHF,TGTGCCACCAGTGGGACACCAAGCAATCAGCCCCAGCATTTT
few,TRBJ1-1,-,TRBV19,CASRSRDNAEAFF,TGTGCCAGTAGATCCAGGGACAACGCTGAAGCTTTCTTT